These T cell receptor beta chains were read from a single sample in a study of blood T cell repertoires in COVID-19. Produced via immunoSEQ multiplex PCR; TCRdb's table is partial and in-frame only. This sample has 150,000 to 200,000 clones, with around nine tenths found just once. Sequenced material: peripheral blood. The receptors here all came from a man aged 35 to 55 with acute or convalescent COVID-19. Each CDR3 is given with its conserved first and last residue. The D gene is left open where the match is weak. Expanded clones get a size class; other rows say once, few or many, or leave the size out.

abundance	v_gene	j_gene	d_gene	CDR3nt	CDR3aa
once	TRBV29-1	TRBJ2-1	.	TGCAGCGTTGTCCCCGACAGCCACAATGAGCAGTTCTTC	CSVVPDSHNEQFF
.	TRBV28	TRBJ1-2	TRBD1	TGTGCCAGCAGTTTAACAGGGGGGTATGGCTACACCTTC	CASSLTGGYGYTF
.	TRBV30	TRBJ1-1	.	TGTGCCTGGAACCCGGGGGGGGCAGTGGCTTTCTTT	CAWNPGGAVAFF
once	TRBV2	TRBJ2-3	TRBD2	TGTGCCAGCAGTGATCGAAGCGGGGGGAACACAGATACGCAGTATTTT	CASSDRSGGNTDTQYF
.	TRBV18	TRBJ1-2	TRBD1	TGTGCCAGCTCAAGCCTATCCGGGACAGGTCGGGATGGCTACACCTTC	CASSSLSGTGRDGYTF
.	TRBV12-5	TRBJ2-7	TRBD1	TGTGCTAGTGGCGATACCGGGACAGGGAGTGTATACGAGCAGTACTTC	CASGDTGTGSVYEQYF
.	TRBV6-5	TRBJ1-5	TRBD1	TGTGCCAGCAGTAGGGACAGGCTTCAGCCCCAGCATTTT	CASSRDRLQPQHF
.	TRBV9	TRBJ2-2	.	TGTGCCAGCAGCGCCCGACAGGCAACGAACACCGGGGAGCTGTTTTTT	CASSARQATNTGELFF
.	TRBV5-1	TRBJ2-2	TRBD2	TGCGCCAGCAGCTTGGCGGTAGCGGGGGACCGGGGAACCGGGGAGCTGTTTTTT	CASSLAVAGDRGTGELFF
.	TRBV6-5	TRBJ2-3	.	TGTGCCAGCAGCCGGAGCACAGATACGCAGTATTTT	CASSRSTDTQYF
.	TRBV5-4	TRBJ2-1	.	TGTGCCAGCAGCTTTCGCCGCGGGGGCCCGGAGGATGAGCAGTTCTTC	CASSFRRGGPEDEQFF
.	TRBV19	TRBJ1-3	.	TGTGCCAGTAGTATAGGACCGACAGCCTCTGGAAACACCATATATTTT	CASSIGPTASGNTIYF
.	TRBV4-2	TRBJ2-2	TRBD2	TGTGCCAGCAGCCTGCGGAGCGGGGGGGCCGGGGAGCTGTTTTTT	CASSLRSGGAGELFF
.	TRBV15	TRBJ2-3	.	TGTGCCACCAGCAGAGATCGAGCTGATACGCAGTATTTT	CATSRDRADTQYF
.	TRBV5-1	TRBJ2-7	TRBD1	TGCGCCAGCAGCTTGGCCGGACAGGGACCCTCTTTATCCTACGAGCAGTACTTC	CASSLAGQGPSLSYEQYF
.	TRBV2	TRBJ2-7	.	TGTGCCAGCAGTGAATTGGGCAGGGTGGAGACCTACGAGCAGTACTTC	CASSELGRVETYEQYF
.	TRBV28	TRBJ2-7	TRBD1	TGTGCCAGCAGTACTCCGGGACAGGGTTACGAGCAGTACTTC	CASSTPGQGYEQYF
.	TRBV5-5	TRBJ1-2	TRBD1	TGTGCCAGCAGCCAACCGGGACAGGGGGCGAATGGCTACACCTTC	CASSQPGQGANGYTF
.	TRBV27	TRBJ1-6	.	TGTGCCAGCAGTTTAGGAGGCCCTATGGTGGGTTCACCCCTCCACTTT	CASSLGGPMVGSPLHF
.	TRBV5-4	TRBJ1-1	.	TGTGCCAGCAGAAAGGGGGGGCTGAACACTGAAGCTTTCTTT	CASRKGGLNTEAFF
once	TRBV7-2	TRBJ2-1	TRBD2	TGTGCCAGCAGCTTAGAACGGACTAGCGGGGGCCTCGGCGATGAGCAGTTCTTC	CASSLERTSGGLGDEQFF
.	TRBV11-2	TRBJ2-1	.	TGTGCCAGCTCACCAGGGGTAATAAGGGACAATGAGCAGTTCTTC	CASSPGVIRDNEQFF
.	TRBV19	TRBJ1-6	TRBD1	TGTGCCAGTAGTATTGACAGGGGAAGGACACCCCTCCACTTT	CASSIDRGRTPLHF
.	TRBV4-1	TRBJ2-6	.	TGCGCCAGCAGCCAGCTAGGTCAGTTTATTCCCCCCTCTGGGGCCAACGTCCTGACTTTC	CASSQLGQFIPPSGANVLTF
few	TRBV19	TRBJ1-5	TRBD1	TGTGCCAGTAGTATCCCCGACAGGGTGAATCAGCCCCAGCATTTT	CASSIPDRVNQPQHF
.	TRBV10-2	TRBJ2-4	TRBD2	TGCGCCAGCAGTGAGGGCGGGACTAGCGGGGGACGTCAGTACTTC	CASSEGGTSGGRQYF
.	TRBV5-1	TRBJ2-3	TRBD1	TGCGCCAGCAGCTTGGATGGGACAGGCACAGATACGCAGTATTTT	CASSLDGTGTDTQYF
.	TRBV24-1	TRBJ2-1	.	TGTGCCACCAGTGACTACGGGGACAATGAGCAGTTCTTC	CATSDYGDNEQFF
.	TRBV5-8	TRBJ2-3	.	TGTGCCAGCAGAATGGAGGATACGCAGTATTTT	CASRMEDTQYF
.	TRBV29-1	TRBJ2-5	TRBD1	TGCAGCGTCGACAGGGGATTAAAGGAGACCCAGTACTTC	CSVDRGLKETQYF